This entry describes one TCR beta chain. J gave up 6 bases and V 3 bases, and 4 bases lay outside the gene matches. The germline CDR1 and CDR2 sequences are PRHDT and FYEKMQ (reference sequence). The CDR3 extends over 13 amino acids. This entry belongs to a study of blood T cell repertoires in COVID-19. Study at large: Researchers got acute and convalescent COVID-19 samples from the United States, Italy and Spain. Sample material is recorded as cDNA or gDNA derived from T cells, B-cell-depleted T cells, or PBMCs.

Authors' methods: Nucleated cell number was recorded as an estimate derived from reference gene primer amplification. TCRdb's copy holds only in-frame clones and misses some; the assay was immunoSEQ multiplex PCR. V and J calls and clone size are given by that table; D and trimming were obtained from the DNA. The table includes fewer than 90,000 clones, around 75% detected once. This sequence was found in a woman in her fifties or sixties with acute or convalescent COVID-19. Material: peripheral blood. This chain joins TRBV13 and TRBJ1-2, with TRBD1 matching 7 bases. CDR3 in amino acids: CASSFGTDHGYTF. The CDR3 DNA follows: TGTGCCAGCAGCTTCGGGACAGACCATGGCTACACCTTC.